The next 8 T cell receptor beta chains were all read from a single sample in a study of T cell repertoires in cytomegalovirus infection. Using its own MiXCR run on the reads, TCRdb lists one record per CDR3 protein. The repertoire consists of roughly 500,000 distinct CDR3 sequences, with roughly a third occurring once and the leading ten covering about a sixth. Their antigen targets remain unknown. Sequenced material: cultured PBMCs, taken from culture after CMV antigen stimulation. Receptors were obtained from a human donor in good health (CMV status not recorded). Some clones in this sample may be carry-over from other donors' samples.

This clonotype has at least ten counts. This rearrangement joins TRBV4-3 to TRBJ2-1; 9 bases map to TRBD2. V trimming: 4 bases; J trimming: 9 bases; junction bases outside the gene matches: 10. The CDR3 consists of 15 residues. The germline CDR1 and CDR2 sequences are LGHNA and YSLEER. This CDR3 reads CASSPTTGLATEQFF. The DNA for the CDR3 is TGCGCCAGCAGCCCCACGACAGGACTAGCGACTGAGCAGTTCTTC.

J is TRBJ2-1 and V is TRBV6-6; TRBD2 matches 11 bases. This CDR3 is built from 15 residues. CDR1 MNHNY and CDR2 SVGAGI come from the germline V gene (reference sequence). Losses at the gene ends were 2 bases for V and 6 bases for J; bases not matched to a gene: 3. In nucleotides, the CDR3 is TGTGCCAGCAGTTACACTAGCGGGAGCATCAATGAGCAGTTCTTC. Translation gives CASSYTSGSINEQFF.

This CDR3 is CASSSPGQGVTEAFF. The CDR3 region has the DNA TGTGCCAGCAGTTCACCGGGACAGGGTGTGACTGAAGCTTTCTTT. V gene TRBV6-5 combines with J gene TRBJ1-1; 9 bases line up with TRBD1. Germline V gene data show CDR1 as MNHEY and CDR2 as SVGAGI. The CDR3 sequence is 15 residues long. J lost 5 bases, V lost 4 bases, and 8 bases had no gene match.

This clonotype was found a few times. The CDR3 region is CSVEGRYTYEQYF. CDR3 nucleotides: TGCAGCGTTGAAGGTCGGTATACCTACGAGCAGTACTTC. The chain employs TRBV29-1 and TRBJ2-7; D not certain. Germline V gene lookup returns CDR1 SQVTM and CDR2 ANQGSEA. This CDR3 has 13 amino acids. The ends were cut back, 1 base at V and 2 bases at J, with 9 bases in the middle.

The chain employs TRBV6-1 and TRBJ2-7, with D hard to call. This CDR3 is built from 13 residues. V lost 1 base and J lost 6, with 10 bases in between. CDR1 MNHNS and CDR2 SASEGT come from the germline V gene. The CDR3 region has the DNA TGTGCCAGCAGTGAAGGTCCTCGATTCGAGCAGTACTTC. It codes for CASSEGPRFEQYF.

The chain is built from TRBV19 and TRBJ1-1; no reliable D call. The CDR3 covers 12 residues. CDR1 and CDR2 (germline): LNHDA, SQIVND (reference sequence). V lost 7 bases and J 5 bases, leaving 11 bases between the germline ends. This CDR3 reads CASTPGRTEAFF. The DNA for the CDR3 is TGTGCCAGTACCCCGGGTCGAACTGAAGCTTTCTTT.

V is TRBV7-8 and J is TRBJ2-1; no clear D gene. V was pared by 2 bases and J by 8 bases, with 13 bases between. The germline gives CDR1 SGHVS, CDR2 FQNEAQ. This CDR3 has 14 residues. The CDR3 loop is CASSLTRLRDEQFF. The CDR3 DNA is TGTGCCAGCAGCTTAACCCGGCTAAGGGATGAGCAGTTCTTC.

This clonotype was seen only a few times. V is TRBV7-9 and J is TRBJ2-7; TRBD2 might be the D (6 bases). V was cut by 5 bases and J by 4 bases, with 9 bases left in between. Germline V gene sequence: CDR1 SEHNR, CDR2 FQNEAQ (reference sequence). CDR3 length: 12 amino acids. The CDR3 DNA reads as TGTGCCAGCAGCCCCGGGGGTTACGAGCAGTACGTC. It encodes CASSPGGYEQYV.